This T cell receptor beta chain was recorded in a study of control samples from healthy donors and cancer patients. This clone was observed a single time. V dropped 3 bases and J dropped 0 bases, with 12 bases sitting between them. This CDR3 contains 15 residues. The germline V gene encodes CDR1 SGHRS and CDR2 YFSETQ. The table came from immunoSEQ multiplex PCR; TCRdb's copy has only in-frame clones and leaves some out. The table includes under 200,000 clones, 94% detected once. This chain joins TRBV5-1 and TRBJ1-1, with D hard to call. The sample was blood. This clonotype was obtained from a woman aged 40-49 years in good health. CDR3 bases: TGCGCCAGCAGCTATCCCGGAGGCGTGAACACTGAAGCTTTCTTT. Amino acid sequence: CASSYPGGVNTEAFF.